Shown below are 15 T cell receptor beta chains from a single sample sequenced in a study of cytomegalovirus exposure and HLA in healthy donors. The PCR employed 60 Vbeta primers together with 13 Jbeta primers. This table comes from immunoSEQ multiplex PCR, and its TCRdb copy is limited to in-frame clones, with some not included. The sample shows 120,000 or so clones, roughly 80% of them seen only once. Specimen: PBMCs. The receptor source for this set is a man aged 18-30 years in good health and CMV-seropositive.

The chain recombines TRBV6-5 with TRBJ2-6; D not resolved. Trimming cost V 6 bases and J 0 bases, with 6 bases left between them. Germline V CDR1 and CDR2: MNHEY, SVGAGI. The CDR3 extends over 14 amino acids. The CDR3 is CASSQASGANVLTF. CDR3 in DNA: TGTGCCAGCAGCCAAGCCTCTGGGGCCAACGTCCTGACTTTC.

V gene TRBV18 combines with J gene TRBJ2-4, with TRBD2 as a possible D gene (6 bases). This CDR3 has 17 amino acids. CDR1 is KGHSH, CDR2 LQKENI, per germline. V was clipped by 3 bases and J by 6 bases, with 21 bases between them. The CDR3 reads CASSPIEGGGSGNIQYF. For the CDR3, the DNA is TGTGCCAGCTCACCCATCGAGGGAGGCGGGTCTGGAAACATTCAGTACTTC.

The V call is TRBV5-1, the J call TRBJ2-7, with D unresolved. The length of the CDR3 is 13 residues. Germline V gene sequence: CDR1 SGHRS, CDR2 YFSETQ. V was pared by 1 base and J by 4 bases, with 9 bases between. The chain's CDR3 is CASSLTTQYEQYF. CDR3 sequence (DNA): TGCGCCAGCAGCTTGACGACACAGTACGAGCAGTACTTC. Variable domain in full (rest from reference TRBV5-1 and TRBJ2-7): KAGVTQTPRYLIKTRGQQVTLSCSPISGHRSVSWYQQTPGQGLQFLFEYFSETQRNKGNFPGRFSGRQFSNSRSEMNVSTLELGDSALYLCASSLTTQYEQYFGPGTRLTVT.

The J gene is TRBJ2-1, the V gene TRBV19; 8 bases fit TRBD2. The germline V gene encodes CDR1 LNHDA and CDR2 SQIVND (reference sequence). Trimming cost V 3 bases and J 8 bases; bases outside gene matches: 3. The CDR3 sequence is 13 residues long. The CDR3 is CASSMGLGDEQFF. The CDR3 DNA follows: TGTGCCAGTAGTATGGGACTAGGGGATGAGCAGTTCTTC.

The CDR3 spells CASSLISAGWDDEQYF. The CDR3 coding sequence is TGTGCCAGCAGCTTAATTTCGGCAGGGTGGGATGACGAGCAGTACTTC. This chain uses TRBV11-2 with TRBJ2-7; TRBD1 is a possible D gene (5 bases). CDR3 length: 16 amino acids. The V gene lost 2 bases and the J gene lost 5 bases, with 19 bases spanning the gap. Germline loops: CDR1 SGHAT, CDR2 FQNNGV. The full variable domain, completed using reference TRBV11-2 and TRBJ2-7, is EAGVAQSPRYKIIEKRQSVAFWCNPISGHATLYWYQQILGQGPKLLIQFQNNGVVDDSQLPKDRFSAERLKGVDSTLKIQPAKLEDSAVYLCASSLISAGWDDEQYFGPGTRLTVT.

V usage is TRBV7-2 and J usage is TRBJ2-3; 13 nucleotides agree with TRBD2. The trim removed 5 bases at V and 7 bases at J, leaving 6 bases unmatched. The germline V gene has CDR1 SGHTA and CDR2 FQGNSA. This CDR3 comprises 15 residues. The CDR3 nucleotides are TGTGCCAGCAGCCGGACTAGCGGGGGCCGGTATACGCAGTATTTT. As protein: CASSRTSGGRYTQYF.

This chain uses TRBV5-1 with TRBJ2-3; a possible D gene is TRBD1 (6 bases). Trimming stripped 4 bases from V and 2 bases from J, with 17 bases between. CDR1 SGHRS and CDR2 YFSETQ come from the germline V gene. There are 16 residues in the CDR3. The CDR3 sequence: CASSREPRGSTDTQYF. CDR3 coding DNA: TGCGCCAGCAGCAGAGAACCAAGGGGGTCCACAGATACGCAGTATTTT.

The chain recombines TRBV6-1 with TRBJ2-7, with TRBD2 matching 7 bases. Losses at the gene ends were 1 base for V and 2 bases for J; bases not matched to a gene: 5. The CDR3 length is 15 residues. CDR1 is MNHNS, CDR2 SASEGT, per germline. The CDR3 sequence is CASSEGGGGAYEQYF. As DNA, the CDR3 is TGTGCCAGCAGTGAAGGCGGTGGGGGGGCCTACGAGCAGTACTTC.

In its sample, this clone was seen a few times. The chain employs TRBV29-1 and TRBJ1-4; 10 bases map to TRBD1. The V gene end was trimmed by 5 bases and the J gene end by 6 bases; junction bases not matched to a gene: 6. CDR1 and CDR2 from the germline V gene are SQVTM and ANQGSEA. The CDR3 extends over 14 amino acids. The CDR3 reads CSVRPGQGYEKLFF. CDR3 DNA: TGCAGCGTTCGACCGGGACAGGGGTATGAAAAACTGTTTTTT.

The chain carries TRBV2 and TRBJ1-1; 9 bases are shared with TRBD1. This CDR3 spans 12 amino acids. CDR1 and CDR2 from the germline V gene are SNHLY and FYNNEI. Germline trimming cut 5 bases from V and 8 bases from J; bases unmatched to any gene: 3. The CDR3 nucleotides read TGTGCCAGCAGTTTTGGGACAGGGGAAGCTTTCTTT. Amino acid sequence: CASSFGTGEAFF.

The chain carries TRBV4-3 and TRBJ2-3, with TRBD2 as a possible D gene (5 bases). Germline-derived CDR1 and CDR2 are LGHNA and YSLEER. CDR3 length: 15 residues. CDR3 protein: CASQPALLERDTQYF. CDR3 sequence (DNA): TGCGCAAGCCAACCAGCCCTACTAGAAAGAGATACGCAGTATTTT.

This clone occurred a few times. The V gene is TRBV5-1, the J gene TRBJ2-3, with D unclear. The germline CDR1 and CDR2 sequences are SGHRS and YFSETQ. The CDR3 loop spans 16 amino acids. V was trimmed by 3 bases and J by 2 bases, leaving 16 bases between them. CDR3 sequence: CASSSSVTKTTDTQYF. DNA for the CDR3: TGCGCCAGCAGCTCGTCAGTTACGAAAACCACAGATACGCAGTATTTT.

CDR3 loop: CASSHVTGGNTEAFF. CDR3 in DNA: TGCGCCAGCAGCCATGTGACAGGAGGTAACACTGAAGCTTTCTTT. The V call is TRBV4-3, the J call TRBJ1-1, with a tentative D call TRBD1 (6 bases). V shed 3 bases and J shed 2 bases, with 13 bases lying between them. The CDR3 length is 15 residues. Germline V gives CDR1 LGHNA, CDR2 YSLEER.

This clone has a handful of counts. The CDR3: CAWSRGSSSYEQYF. DNA for the CDR3: TGTGCCTGGAGTCGCGGGAGTAGCTCCTACGAGCAGTACTTC. The chain combines TRBV30 with TRBJ2-7; TRBD2 aligns across 7 bases. Unmatched junction bases numbered 4, after V lost 2 bases and J lost 0 bases. This CDR3 is built from 14 residues. The germline CDR1 and CDR2 sequences are GTSNPN and SVGIG (reference sequence).

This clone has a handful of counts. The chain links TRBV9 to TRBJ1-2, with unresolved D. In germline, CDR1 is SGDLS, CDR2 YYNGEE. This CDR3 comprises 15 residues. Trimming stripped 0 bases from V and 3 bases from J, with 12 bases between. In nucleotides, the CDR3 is TGTGCCAGCAGCGTAGACCCCAGGAAGGACTATGGCTACACCTTC. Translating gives CASSVDPRKDYGYTF.